The 3 T cell receptor beta chains listed next were all sequenced from one sample in a study of PD-1 blockade in classical Hodgkin lymphoma. Stated time point: cycle 4 day 1 (C4D1), after less than seven weeks of nivolumab. Each patient experienced a relapse that followed autologous stem cell transplantation, and brentuximab vedotin exposure varied. Sequenced by immunoSEQ multiplex PCR; TCRdb stores in-frame clones only, minus some. The sample shows 90,000 to 140,000 clones, roughly 89% of them seen only once. The sequenced sample was peripheral blood mononuclear cells (PBMCs), obtained before the fourth cycle of nivolumab. The origin of the receptors is a human donor with classical Hodgkin lymphoma.

The chain joins TRBV6-5 to TRBJ2-6; D is unresolved. The V gene lost 5 bases and the J gene lost 0 bases, with 8 bases spanning the gap. The CDR3 has 15 residues. Germline assignment: CDR1 MNHEY and CDR2 SVGAGI. The CDR3 DNA sequence: TGTGCCAGCAGTCCTACACGCTCTGGGGCCAACGTCCTGACTTTC. Translated: CASSPTRSGANVLTF.

The chain carries TRBV5-1 and TRBJ2-2; 7 nucleotides line up with TRBD1. There are 16 residues in the CDR3. J lost 1 base, V lost 3 bases, and 6 bases had no gene match. Germline V gene data show CDR1 as SGHRS and CDR2 as YFSETQ. The CDR3 region has the DNA TGCGCCAGCAGCTGGCTTGGGACAGAGAACACCGGGGAGCTGTTTTTT. Translating it yields CASSWLGTENTGELFF.

This chain uses TRBV27 with TRBJ1-5; TRBD1 aligns across 9 bases. CDR3 length: 19 amino acids. Losses at the gene ends were 6 bases for V and 0 bases for J; bases not matched to a gene: 15. Germline V gene lookup returns CDR1 MNHEY and CDR2 SMNVEV (reference sequence). For the CDR3, the DNA is TGTGCCAGCAGCCCACGACCCTGGGACAGGGATAATAGCAATCAGCCCCAGCATTTT. Its translation: CASSPRPWDRDNSNQPQHF.